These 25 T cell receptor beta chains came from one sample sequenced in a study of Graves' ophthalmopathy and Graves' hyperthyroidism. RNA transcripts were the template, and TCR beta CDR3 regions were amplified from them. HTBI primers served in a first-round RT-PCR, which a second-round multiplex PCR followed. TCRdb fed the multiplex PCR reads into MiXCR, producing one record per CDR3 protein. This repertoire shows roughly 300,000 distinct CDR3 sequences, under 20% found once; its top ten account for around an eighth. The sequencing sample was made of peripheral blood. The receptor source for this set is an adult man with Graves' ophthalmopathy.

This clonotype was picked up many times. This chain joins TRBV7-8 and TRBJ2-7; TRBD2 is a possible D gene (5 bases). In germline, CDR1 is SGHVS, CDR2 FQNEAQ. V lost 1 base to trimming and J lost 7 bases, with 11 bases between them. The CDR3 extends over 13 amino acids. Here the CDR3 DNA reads TGTGCCAGCAGCTTAGTCTCCTCGGGGGAGCAGTACTTC. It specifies CASSLVSSGEQYF. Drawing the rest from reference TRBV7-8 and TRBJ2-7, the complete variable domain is GAGVSQSPRYKVAKRGQDVALRCDPISGHVSLFWYQQALGQGPEFLTYFQNEAQLDKSGLPSDRFFAERPEGSVSTLKIQRTQQEDSAVYLCASSLVSSGEQYFGPGTRLTVT.

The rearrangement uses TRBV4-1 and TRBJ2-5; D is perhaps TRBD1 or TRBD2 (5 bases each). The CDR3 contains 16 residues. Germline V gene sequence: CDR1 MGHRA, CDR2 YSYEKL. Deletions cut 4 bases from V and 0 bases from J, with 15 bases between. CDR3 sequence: CASSPEGPGNQETQYF. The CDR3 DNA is TGCGCCAGCAGCCCAGAGGGGCCCGGCAACCAAGAGACCCAGTACTTC.

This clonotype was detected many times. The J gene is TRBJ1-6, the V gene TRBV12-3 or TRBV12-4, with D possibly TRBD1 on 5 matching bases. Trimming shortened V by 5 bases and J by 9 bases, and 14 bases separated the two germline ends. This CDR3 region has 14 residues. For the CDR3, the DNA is TGTGCCAGCAGTGGCCGGGGCTCGGGTTCACCCCTCCACTTT. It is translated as CASSGRGSGSPLHF.

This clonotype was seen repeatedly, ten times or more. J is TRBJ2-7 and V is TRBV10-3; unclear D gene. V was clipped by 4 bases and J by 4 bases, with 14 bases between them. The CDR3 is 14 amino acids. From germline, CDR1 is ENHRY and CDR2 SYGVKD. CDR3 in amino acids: CAISAGLVGYEQYF. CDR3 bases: TGTGCCATCAGTGCCGGATTGGTGGGTTACGAGCAGTACTTC.

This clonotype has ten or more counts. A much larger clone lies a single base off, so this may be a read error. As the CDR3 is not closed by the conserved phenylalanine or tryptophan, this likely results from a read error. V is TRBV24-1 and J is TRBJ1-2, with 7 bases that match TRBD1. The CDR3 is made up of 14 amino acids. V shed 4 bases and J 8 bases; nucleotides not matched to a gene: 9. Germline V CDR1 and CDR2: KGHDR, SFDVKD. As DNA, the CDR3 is TGTGCCACCAGTGACCCCAGACAGGGAGGCGGCTACACCCTC. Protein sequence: CATSDPRQGGGYTL.

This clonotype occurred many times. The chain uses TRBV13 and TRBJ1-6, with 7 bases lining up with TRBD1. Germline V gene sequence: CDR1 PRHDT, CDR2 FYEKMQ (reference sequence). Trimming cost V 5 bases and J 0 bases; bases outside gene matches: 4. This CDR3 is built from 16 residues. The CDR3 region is CASSPGGSSYNSPLHF. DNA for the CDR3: TGTGCCAGCAGCCCAGGGGGTAGCTCCTATAATTCACCCCTCCACTTT.

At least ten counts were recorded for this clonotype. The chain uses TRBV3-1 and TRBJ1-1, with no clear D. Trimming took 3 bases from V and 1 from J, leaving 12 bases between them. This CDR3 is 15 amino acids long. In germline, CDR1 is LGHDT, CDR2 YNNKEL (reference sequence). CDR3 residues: CASSHGGVPNTEAFF. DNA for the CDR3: TGTGCCAGCAGCCATGGCGGAGTTCCGAACACTGAAGCTTTCTTT. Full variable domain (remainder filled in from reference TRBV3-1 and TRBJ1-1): DTAVSQTPKYLVTQMGNDKSIKCEQNLGHDTMYWYKQDSKKFLKIMFSYNNKELIINETVPNRFSPKSPDKAHLNLHINSLELGDSAVYFCASSHGGVPNTEAFFGQGTRLTVV.

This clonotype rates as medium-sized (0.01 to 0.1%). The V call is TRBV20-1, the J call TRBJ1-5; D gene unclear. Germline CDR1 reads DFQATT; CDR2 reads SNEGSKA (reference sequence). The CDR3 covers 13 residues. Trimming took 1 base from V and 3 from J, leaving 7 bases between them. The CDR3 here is CSARVLDNQPQHF. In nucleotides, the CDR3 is TGCAGTGCTAGAGTTCTGGACAATCAGCCCCAGCATTTT.

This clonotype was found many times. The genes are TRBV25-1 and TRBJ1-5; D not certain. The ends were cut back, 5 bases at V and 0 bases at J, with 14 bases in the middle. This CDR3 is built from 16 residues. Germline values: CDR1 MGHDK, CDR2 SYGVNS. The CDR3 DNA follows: TGTGCCAGCAGTCGGAGGTCGAACAATAGCAATCAGCCCCAGCATTTT. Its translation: CASSRRSNNSNQPQHF.

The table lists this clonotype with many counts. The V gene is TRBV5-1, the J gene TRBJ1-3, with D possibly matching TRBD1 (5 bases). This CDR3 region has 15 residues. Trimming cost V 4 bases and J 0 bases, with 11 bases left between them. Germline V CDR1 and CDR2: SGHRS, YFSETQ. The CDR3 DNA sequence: TGCGCCAGCAGCGCCGACGGGGGCTCTGGAAACACCATATATTTT. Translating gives CASSADGGSGNTIYF.

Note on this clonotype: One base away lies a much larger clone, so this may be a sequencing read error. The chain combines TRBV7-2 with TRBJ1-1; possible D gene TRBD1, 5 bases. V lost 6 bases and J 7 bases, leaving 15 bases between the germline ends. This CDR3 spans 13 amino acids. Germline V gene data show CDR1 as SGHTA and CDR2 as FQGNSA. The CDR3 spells CASSRTRDREAFF. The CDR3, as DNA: TGTGCCAGCAGTCGAACCCGGGACCGTGAAGCTTTCTTT. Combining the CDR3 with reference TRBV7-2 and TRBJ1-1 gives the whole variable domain GAGVSQSPSNKVTEKGKDVELRCDPISGHTALYWYRQSLGQGLEFLIYFQGNSAPDKSGLPSDRFSAERTGGSVSTLTIQRTQQEDSAVYLCASSRTRDREAFFGQGTRLTVV.

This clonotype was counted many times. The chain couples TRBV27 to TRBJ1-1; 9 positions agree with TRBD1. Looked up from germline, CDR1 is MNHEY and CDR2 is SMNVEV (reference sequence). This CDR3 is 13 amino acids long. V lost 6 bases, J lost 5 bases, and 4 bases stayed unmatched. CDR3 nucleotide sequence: TGTGCCAGCAGGAGGACAGGGGTTACTGAAGCTTTCTTT. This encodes CASRRTGVTEAFF.

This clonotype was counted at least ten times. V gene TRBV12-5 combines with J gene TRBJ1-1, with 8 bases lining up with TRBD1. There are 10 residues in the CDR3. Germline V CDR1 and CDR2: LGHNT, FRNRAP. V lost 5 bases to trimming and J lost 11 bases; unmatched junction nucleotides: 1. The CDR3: CASGRTGAFF. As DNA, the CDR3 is TGTGCTAGTGGTCGGACAGGGGCTTTCTTT.

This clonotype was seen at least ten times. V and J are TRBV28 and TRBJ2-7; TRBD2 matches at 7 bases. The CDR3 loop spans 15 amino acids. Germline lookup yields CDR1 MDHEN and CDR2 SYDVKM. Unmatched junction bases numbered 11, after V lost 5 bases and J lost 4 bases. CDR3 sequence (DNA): TGTGCCAGCAGTCCCCTGAGCGGGACGAAGTACGAGCAGTACTTC. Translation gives CASSPLSGTKYEQYF.

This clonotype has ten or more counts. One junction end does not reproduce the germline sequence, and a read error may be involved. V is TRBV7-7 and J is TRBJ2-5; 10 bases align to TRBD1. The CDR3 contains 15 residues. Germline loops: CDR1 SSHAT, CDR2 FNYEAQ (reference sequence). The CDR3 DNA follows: TGTGCTAGCAGCCCCGGGACAGGGGATGGAGGGACCCAGTACTTC. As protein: CASSPGTGDGGTQYF.

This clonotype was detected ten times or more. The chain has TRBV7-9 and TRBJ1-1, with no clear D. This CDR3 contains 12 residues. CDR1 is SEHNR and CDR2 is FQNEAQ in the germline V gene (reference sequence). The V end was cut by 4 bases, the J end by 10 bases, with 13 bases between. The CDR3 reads CASSSTGVVAFF. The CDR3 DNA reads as TGTGCCAGCAGCTCGACTGGGGTGGTAGCTTTCTTT. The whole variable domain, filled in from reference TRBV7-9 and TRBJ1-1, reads DTGVSQNPRHKITKRGQNVTFRCDPISEHNRLYWYRQTLGQGPEFLTYFQNEAQLEKSRLLSDRFSAERPKGSFSTLEIQRTEQGDSAMYLCASSSTGVVAFFGQGTRLTVV.

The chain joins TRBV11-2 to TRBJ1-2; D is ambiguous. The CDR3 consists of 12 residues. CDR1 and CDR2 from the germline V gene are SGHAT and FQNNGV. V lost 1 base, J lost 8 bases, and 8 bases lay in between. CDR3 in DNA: TGTGCCAGCAGCTTAGTCAAAGGGGGCTACACCTTC. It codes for CASSLVKGGYTF. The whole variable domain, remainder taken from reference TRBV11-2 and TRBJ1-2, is EAGVAQSPRYKIIEKRQSVAFWCNPISGHATLYWYQQILGQGPKLLIQFQNNGVVDDSQLPKDRFSAERLKGVDSTLKIQPAKLEDSAVYLCASSLVKGGYTFGSGTRLTVV.

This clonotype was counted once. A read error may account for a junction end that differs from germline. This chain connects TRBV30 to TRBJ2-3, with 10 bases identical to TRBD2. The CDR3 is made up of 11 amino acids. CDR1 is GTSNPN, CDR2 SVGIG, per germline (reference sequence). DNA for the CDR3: TGTGCCTGGAGAGCGGGTCTAGCGGGGGAGTTC. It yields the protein CAWRAGLAGEF. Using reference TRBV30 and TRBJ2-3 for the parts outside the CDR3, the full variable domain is SQTIHQWPATLVQPVGSPLSLECTVEGTSNPNLYWYRQAAGRGLQLLFYSVGIGQISSEVPQNLSASRPQDRQFILSSKKLLLSDSGFYLCAWRAGLAGEFGPGTRLTVL.

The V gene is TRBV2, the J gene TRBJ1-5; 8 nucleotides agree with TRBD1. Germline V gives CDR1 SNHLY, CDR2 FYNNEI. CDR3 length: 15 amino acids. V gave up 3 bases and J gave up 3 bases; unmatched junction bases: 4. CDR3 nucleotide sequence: TGTGCCAGCAGTGATTCAGGGGGCGTCAATCAGCCCCAGCATTTT. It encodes CASSDSGGVNQPQHF.

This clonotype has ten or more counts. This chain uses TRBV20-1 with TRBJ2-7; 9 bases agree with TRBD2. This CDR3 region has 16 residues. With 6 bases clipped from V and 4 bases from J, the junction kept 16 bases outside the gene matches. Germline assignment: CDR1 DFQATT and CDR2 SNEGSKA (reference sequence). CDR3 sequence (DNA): TGCAGTGCCCCCCCTTCGGCTGCGGGAGGGGGGTACGAGCAGTACTTC. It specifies CSAPPSAAGGGYEQYF.

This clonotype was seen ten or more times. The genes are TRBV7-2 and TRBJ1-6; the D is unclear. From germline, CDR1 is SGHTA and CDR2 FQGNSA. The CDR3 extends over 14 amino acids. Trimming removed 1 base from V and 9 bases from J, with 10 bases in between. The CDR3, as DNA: TGTGCCAGCAGCTTAGTTGGGTCAGGTTCACCCCTCCACTTT. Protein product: CASSLVGSGSPLHF.

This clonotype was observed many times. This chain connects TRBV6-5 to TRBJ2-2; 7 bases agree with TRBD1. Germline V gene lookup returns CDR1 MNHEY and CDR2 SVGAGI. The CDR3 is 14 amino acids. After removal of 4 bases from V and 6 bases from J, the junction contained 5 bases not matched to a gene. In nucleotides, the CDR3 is TGTGCCAGCAGTTTCCTACAGGGGCCCGGGGAGCTGTTTTTT. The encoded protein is CASSFLQGPGELFF.

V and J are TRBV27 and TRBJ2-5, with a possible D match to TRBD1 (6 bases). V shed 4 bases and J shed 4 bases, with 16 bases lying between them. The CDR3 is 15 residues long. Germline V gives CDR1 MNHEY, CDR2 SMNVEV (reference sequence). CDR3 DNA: TGTGCCAGCAGTTCTCTTCGTGCCAGGGGAGAGACCCAGTACTTC. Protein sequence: CASSSLRARGETQYF.

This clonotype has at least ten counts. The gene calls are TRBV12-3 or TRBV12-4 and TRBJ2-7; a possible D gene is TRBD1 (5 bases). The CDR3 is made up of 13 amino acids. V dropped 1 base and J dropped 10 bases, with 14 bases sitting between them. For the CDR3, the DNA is TGTGCCAGCAGTTTAGGTCTCACCCAGGGTCAGTACTTC. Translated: CASSLGLTQGQYF.

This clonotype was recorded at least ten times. The CDR3 region has the DNA TGTGCCAGCACCCGGATGAACACTGAAGCTTTCTTT. This codes for CASTRMNTEAFF. This chain joins TRBV7-9 and TRBJ1-1; D remains ambiguous. V was pared by 7 bases and J by 0 bases, with 6 bases between. This CDR3 contains 12 residues. Germline values: CDR1 SEHNR, CDR2 FQNEAQ (reference sequence).